The 24 T cell receptor beta chains below all came from one sample that was sequenced in a study of blood T cell repertoires in COVID-19. TCRdb's copy holds only in-frame clones and misses some; the assay was immunoSEQ multiplex PCR. The sample holds a few hundred thousand clones, around 89% seen once. The sample taken for sequencing was peripheral blood. Receptors were obtained from a woman in her twenties or thirties with COVID-19, enrolled during active disease.

The chain recombines TRBV18 with TRBJ2-1; 12 bases are shared with TRBD2. The length of the CDR3 is 15 residues. Germline values: CDR1 KGHSH, CDR2 LQKENI. V was clipped by 4 bases and J by 3 bases; unmatched bases: 1. CDR3 in DNA: TGTGCCAGCTCACAGACTAGCGGGAGCTACAATGAGCAGTTCTTC. It translates to CASSQTSGSYNEQFF.

This chain connects TRBV18 to TRBJ2-7, with D possibly TRBD1 on 6 matching bases. CDR1 is KGHSH, CDR2 LQKENI, per germline. V was trimmed by 4 bases and J by 6 bases, leaving 16 bases between them. CDR3 length: 14 amino acids. DNA of the CDR3: TGTGCCAGCTCACAGAACCGGGACAAGGGCGAGCAGTACGTC. Its translation: CASSQNRDKGEQYV.

CDR3 loop: CASRRGLSTEAFF. CDR3 coding DNA: TGTGCCAGCCGCAGAGGCCTAAGCACTGAAGCTTTCTTT. The chain links TRBV7-2 to TRBJ1-1, with D unresolved. The CDR3 loop spans 13 amino acids. Trimming removed 8 bases from V and 4 bases from J, with 14 bases in between. CDR1 is SGHTA and CDR2 is FQGNSA in the germline V gene. Using reference TRBV7-2 and TRBJ1-1 for the parts outside the CDR3, the full variable domain is GAGVSQSPSNKVTEKGKDVELRCDPISGHTALYWYRQSLGQGLEFLIYFQGNSAPDKSGLPSDRFSAERTGGSVSTLTIQRTQQEDSAVYLCASRRGLSTEAFFGQGTRLTVV.

The rearrangement uses TRBV14 and TRBJ2-2; maybe TRBD1 (6 bases). The ends were cut back, 4 bases at V and 6 bases at J, with 15 bases in the middle. This CDR3 has 15 residues. The germline CDR1 and CDR2 sequences are SGHDN and FVKESK. CDR3 DNA: TGTGCCAGCAGCCGGGACATACAAGTTCCCGGGGAGCTGTTTTTT. It specifies CASSRDIQVPGELFF.

This chain uses TRBV28 with TRBJ2-2; 9 positions agree with TRBD1. The V gene end was trimmed by 5 bases and the J gene end by 2 bases; junction bases not matched to a gene: 12. Germline V gives CDR1 MDHEN, CDR2 SYDVKM. The CDR3 runs to 18 residues. CDR3 protein: CASSRYLSGQGNTGELFF. In nucleotides, the CDR3 is TGTGCCAGCAGTAGATACCTATCGGGACAGGGTAACACCGGGGAGCTGTTTTTT.

V and J are TRBV3-1 (or the pseudogene TRBV3-2) and TRBJ1-1; D is unclear. V was shortened by 2 bases and J by 1 base, with 11 bases between the two germline ends. There are 15 residues in the CDR3. Germline CDR1 is LGHDT and CDR2 is YNNKEL (reference sequence). DNA for the CDR3: TGTGCCAGCAGCCAACAAAGTTGGCCGAACACTGAAGCTTTCTTT. It encodes CASSQQSWPNTEAFF.

This clone has just one count. The sample holds other DNA sequences that translate to the same CDR3. The chain recombines TRBV5-1 with TRBJ1-2; 9 bases match TRBD1. CDR3 length: 14 residues. In germline, CDR1 is SGHRS, CDR2 YFSETQ. V shed 0 bases, J shed 3 bases, and the junction held 0 bases outside the gene matches. CDR3 loop: CASSLGQGDYGYTF. Here the CDR3 DNA reads TGCGCCAGCAGCTTGGGACAGGGGGACTATGGCTACACCTTC.

This chain uses TRBV7-9 with TRBJ2-6, with TRBD1 matching over 9 bases. CDR3 length: 18 residues. V shed 4 bases, J shed 0 bases, and the junction held 7 bases outside the gene matches. Per germline, CDR1 SEHNR and CDR2 FQNEAQ (reference sequence). The chain's CDR3 is CASSSGDRAASGANVLTF. DNA of the CDR3: TGTGCCAGCAGCTCAGGGGACAGGGCCGCCTCTGGGGCCAACGTCCTGACTTTC.

This chain connects TRBV2 to TRBJ1-2; TRBD1 agrees at 12 bases. This CDR3 has 14 amino acids. The V gene's germline CDR1 is SNHLY and CDR2 FYNNEI. J gave up 4 bases and V 9 bases, and 6 bases lay outside the gene matches. The CDR3: CARTGQGASYGYTF. In nucleotides, the CDR3 is TGTGCCAGGACGGGACAGGGGGCGTCCTATGGCTACACCTTC.

The J gene is TRBJ2-7, the V gene TRBV2, with D possibly being TRBD2 (7 bases). This CDR3 contains 14 residues. Germline values: CDR1 SNHLY, CDR2 FYNNEI. The V and J ends lost 11 bases and 4 bases respectively, with 21 bases between them. The CDR3 here is CAAIKGGGRYEQYF. The CDR3 DNA reads TGTGCCGCAATTAAGGGGGGAGGGAGGTACGAGCAGTACTTC.

This clone was observed a few times. The chain is built from TRBV5-5 and TRBJ1-6; a weak D match, TRBD1 (5 bases). With 0 bases removed from V and 11 bases from J, the gap between germline ends came to 15 bases. From germline, CDR1 is SGHKS and CDR2 YYEKEE (reference sequence). The CDR3 is 15 amino acids. The CDR3 sequence: CASSLDTGGGTPLHF. CDR3 sequence (DNA): TGTGCCAGCAGCTTGGACACCGGCGGGGGGACACCCCTCCACTTT. Filled out from reference TRBV5-5 and TRBJ1-6, the complete variable domain reads DAGVTQSPTHLIKTRGQQVTLRCSPISGHKSVSWYQQVLGQGPQFIFQYYEKEERGRGNFPDRFSARQFPNYSSELNVNALLLGDSALYLCASSLDTGGGTPLHFGNGTRLTVT.

The sample holds one count of this clone. This sequence joins TRBV7-9 and TRBJ2-7; 8 nucleotides line up with TRBD1. Germline V gives CDR1 SEHNR, CDR2 FQNEAQ (reference sequence). Trimming cost V 5 bases and J 4 bases; bases outside gene matches: 4. The CDR3 is 13 residues long. The DNA for the CDR3 is TGTGCCAGCAGCGGCGACAGGGGTTACGAGCAGTACGTC. This gives the protein CASSGDRGYEQYV.

The count of this clone is one. The rearrangement uses TRBV19 and TRBJ1-1; TRBD1 might be the D (6 bases). Germline values: CDR1 LNHDA, CDR2 SQIVND (reference sequence). The length of the CDR3 is 15 residues. The V end was cut by 5 bases, the J end by 4 bases, with 17 bases between. The chain's CDR3 is CASSPVDRPGTEAFF. In DNA form, the CDR3 reads TGTGCCAGTAGTCCTGTCGACAGGCCCGGCACTGAAGCTTTCTTT.

This clone was seen only once. This chain joins TRBV6-6 and TRBJ1-2, with 8 bases identical to TRBD1. The CDR3 totals 14 residues. V lost 2 bases, J lost 6 bases, and 5 bases stayed unmatched. The germline gives CDR1 MNHNY, CDR2 SVGAGI (reference sequence). The CDR3 nucleotides are TGTGCCAGCAGTTACCGTGACAGGGGTGATGGCTACACCTTC. Amino acids: CASSYRDRGDGYTF.

The rearrangement joins TRBV30 to TRBJ1-1, with D uncertain. Trimming took off 3 bases at V and 2 bases at J, with 4 bases between the two ends. The CDR3 is 11 amino acids. Germline assignment: CDR1 GTSNPN and CDR2 SVGIG (reference sequence). The CDR3 nucleotides are TGTGCCTGGAGAATAAACACTGAAGCTTTCTTT. It translates to CAWRINTEAFF.

The gene calls are TRBV30 and TRBJ2-1; tentatively, D is TRBD2 (6 bases). Germline V gene sequence: CDR1 GTSNPN, CDR2 SVGIG (reference sequence). V lost 2 bases and J lost 0, with 32 bases in between. The CDR3 is 22 residues long. The chain's CDR3 is CAWSPPRTGGLAIPFSYNEQFF. The CDR3, as DNA: TGTGCCTGGAGTCCTCCTCGGACCGGTGGTCTAGCGATCCCCTTCTCCTACAATGAGCAGTTCTTC.

This clone has just one count. The rearrangement uses TRBV7-8 and TRBJ2-7; 7 nucleotides line up with TRBD2. Germline V gene data show CDR1 as SGHVS and CDR2 as FQNEAQ. Trimming removed 5 bases from V and 7 bases from J; junction bases left unmatched: 8. CDR3 length equals 13 residues. The CDR3 sequence is CASSPFGGGEQYF. CDR3 nucleotides: TGTGCCAGCAGCCCCTTTGGGGGGGGTGAGCAGTACTTC.

This clone appeared a few times. This chain joins TRBV11-3 and TRBJ2-3, with D maybe TRBD2 (6 bases). V lost 4 bases and J 6 bases, leaving 23 bases between the germline ends. The length of the CDR3 is 17 residues. The germline V gene has CDR1 SGHNT and CDR2 YENEEA. CDR3 coding DNA: TGTGCCAGCAGCTCCAGATCGGTTCGGGGGACGAGGGATACGCAGTATTTT. Translated, it gives CASSSRSVRGTRDTQYF.

J is TRBJ1-1 and V is TRBV29-1, with TRBD1 matching over 7 bases. V lost 6 bases, J lost 0 bases, and 16 bases stayed unmatched. The CDR3 spans 17 residues. CDR1 is SQVTM and CDR2 is ANQGSEA in the germline V gene. The CDR3 sequence: CSVAGLAGGSMNTEAFF. CDR3 coding DNA: TGCAGCGTGGCCGGGTTGGCAGGGGGATCAATGAACACTGAAGCTTTCTTT.

The rearrangement uses TRBV6-2 or TRBV6-3 and TRBJ2-5; D is ambiguous. The length of the CDR3 is 17 residues. V lost 5 bases and J 2 bases, leaving 21 bases between the germline ends. The germline V gene has CDR1 MNHEY and CDR2 SVGEGT. For the CDR3, the DNA is TGTGCCAGCAGTGACCACAGAGAGTTCCGTCTACAAGAGACCCAGTACTTC. Its protein is CASSDHREFRLQETQYF.

In its sample, this clone was seen a few times. The chain has TRBV19 and TRBJ2-7; TRBD1 matches at 7 bases. The V gene end was trimmed by 4 bases and the J gene end by 3 bases; junction bases not matched to a gene: 0. The CDR3 extends over 12 amino acids. The germline gives CDR1 LNHDA, CDR2 SQIVND (reference sequence). This CDR3 is CASSNRGYEQYF. The CDR3, as DNA: TGTGCCAGTAGTAACAGGGGCTACGAGCAGTACTTC.

The chain carries TRBV28 and TRBJ2-2, with 7 bases lining up with TRBD2. The CDR3 is made up of 15 amino acids. CDR1 and CDR2 from the germline V gene are MDHEN and SYDVKM. V lost 4 bases and J lost 3; bases outside the gene matches: 5. As DNA, the CDR3 is TGTGCCAGCAGTTCGCCGGGGAGGGACACCGGGGAGCTGTTTTTT. Translating gives CASSSPGRDTGELFF.

This chain connects TRBV6-2 or TRBV6-3 to TRBJ2-3, with 10 bases that match TRBD1. The V gene's germline CDR1 is MNHEY and CDR2 SVGEGT. J lost 8 bases, V lost 6 bases, and 11 bases had no gene match. This CDR3 is built from 15 residues. Written as DNA, the CDR3 is TGTGCCAGCAGCCCCGACAGGGGGCAGTTCGGTACGCAGTATTTT. Amino acid sequence: CASSPDRGQFGTQYF.

The J gene is TRBJ1-2, the V gene TRBV4-3, with D uncertain. CDR3 length equals 17 residues. Germline CDR1 and CDR2: LGHNA and YSLEER. V was shortened by 0 bases and J by 0 bases, with 14 bases between the two germline ends. The CDR3 here is CASSQDRGRLTNYGYTF. The CDR3 DNA is TGCGCCAGCAGCCAAGATAGAGGCAGACTAACTAACTATGGCTACACCTTC.